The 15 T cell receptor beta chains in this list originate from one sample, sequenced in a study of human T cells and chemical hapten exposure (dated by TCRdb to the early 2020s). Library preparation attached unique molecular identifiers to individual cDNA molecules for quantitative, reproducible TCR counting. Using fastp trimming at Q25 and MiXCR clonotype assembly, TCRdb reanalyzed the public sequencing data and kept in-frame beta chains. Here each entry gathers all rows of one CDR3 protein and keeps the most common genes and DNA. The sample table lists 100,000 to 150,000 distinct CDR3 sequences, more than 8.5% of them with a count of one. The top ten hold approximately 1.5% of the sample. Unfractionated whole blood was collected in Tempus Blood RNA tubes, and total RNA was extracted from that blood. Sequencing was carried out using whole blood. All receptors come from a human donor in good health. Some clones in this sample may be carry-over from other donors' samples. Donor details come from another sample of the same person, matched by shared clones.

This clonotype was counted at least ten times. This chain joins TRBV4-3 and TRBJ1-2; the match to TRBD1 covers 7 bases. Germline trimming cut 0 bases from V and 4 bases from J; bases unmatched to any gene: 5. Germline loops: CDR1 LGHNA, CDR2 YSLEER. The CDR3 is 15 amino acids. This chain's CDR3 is CASSQDPRQGYGYTF. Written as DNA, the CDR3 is TGCGCCAGCAGCCAAGACCCCCGACAGGGCTATGGCTACACCTTC.

The DNA for the CDR3 is TGCAGCGTTGACGCAGGACAAGAGACCCAGTACTTC. Protein sequence: CSVDAGQETQYF. This rearrangement joins TRBV29-1 to TRBJ2-5; D is ambiguous. The CDR3 contains 12 residues. Germline V gives CDR1 SQVTM, CDR2 ANQGSEA. V gave up 3 bases and J gave up 2 bases, with 7 bases separating them.

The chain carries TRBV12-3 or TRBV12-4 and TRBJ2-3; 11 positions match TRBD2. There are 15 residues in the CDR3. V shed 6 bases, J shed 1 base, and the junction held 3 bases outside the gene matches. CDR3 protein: CASSTTSGGTDTQYF. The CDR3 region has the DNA TGTGCCAGCAGCACGACTAGCGGGGGCACAGATACGCAGTATTTT.

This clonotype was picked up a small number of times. The CDR3 loop reads CSVEDLGKREQYF. CDR3 bases: TGCAGCGTTGAAGATCTAGGAAAAAGGGAGCAGTACTTC. This chain connects TRBV29-1 to TRBJ2-7; D call uncertain. Trimming removed 0 bases from V and 7 bases from J, with 13 bases in between. Germline V gene data show CDR1 as SQVTM and CDR2 as ANQGSEA. CDR3 length: 13 amino acids.

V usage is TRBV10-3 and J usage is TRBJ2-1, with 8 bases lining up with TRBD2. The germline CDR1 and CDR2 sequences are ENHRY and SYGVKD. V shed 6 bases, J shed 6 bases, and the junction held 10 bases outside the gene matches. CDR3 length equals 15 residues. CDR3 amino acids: CAISPTSGAGNEQFF. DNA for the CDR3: TGTGCCATCAGCCCAACTAGCGGAGCAGGCAATGAGCAGTTCTTC.

DNA of the CDR3: TGTGCCAGCAGTCGTTCCGGGAGGGCGGTTTTCTATGAGCAGTTCTTC. Encoded protein: CASSRSGRAVFYEQFF. The chain combines TRBV7-2 with TRBJ2-1; 8 bases line up with TRBD2. From germline, CDR1 is SGHTA and CDR2 FQGNSA. The CDR3 is made up of 16 amino acids. J gave up 8 bases and V 6 bases, and 15 bases lay outside the gene matches.

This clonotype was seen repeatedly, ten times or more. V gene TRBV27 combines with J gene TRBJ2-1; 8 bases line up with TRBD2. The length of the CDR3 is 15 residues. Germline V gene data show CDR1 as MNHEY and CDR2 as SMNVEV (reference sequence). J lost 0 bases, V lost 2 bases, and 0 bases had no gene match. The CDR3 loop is CASSLGLASYNEQFF. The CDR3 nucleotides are TGTGCCAGCAGTTTAGGACTAGCCTCCTACAATGAGCAGTTCTTC.

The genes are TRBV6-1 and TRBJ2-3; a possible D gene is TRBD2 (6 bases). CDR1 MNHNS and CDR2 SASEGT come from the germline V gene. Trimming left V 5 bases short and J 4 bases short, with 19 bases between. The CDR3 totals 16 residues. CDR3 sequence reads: CASSPIAAGPADTQYF. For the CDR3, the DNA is TGTGCCAGCAGTCCCATAGCGGCAGGGCCCGCAGATACGCAGTATTTT.

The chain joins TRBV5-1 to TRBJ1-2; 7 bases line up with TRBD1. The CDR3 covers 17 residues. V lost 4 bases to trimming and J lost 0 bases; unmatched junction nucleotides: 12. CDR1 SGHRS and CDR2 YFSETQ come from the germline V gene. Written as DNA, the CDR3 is TGCGCCAGCAGCCCCCAGGGGGTCCAGAGAACTAACTATGGCTACACCTTC. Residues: CASSPQGVQRTNYGYTF.

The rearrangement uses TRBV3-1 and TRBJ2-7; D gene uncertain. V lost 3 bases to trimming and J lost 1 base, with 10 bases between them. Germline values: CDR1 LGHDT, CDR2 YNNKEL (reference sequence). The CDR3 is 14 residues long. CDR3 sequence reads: CASSQRGDSYEQYF. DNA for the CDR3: TGTGCCAGCAGCCAGCGAGGCGATTCCTACGAGCAGTACTTC.

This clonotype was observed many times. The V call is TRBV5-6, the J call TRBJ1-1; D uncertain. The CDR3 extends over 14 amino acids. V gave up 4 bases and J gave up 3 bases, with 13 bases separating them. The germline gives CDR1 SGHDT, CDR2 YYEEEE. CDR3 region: CASSVVRGDTEAFF. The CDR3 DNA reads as TGTGCCAGCAGCGTAGTGCGGGGAGACACTGAAGCTTTCTTT.

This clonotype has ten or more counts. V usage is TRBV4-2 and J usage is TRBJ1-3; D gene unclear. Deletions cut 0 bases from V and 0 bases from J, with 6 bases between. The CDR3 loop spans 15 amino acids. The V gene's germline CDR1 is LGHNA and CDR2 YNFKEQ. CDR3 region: CASSQDKISGNTIYF. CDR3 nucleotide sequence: TGTGCCAGCAGCCAAGACAAGATCTCTGGAAACACCATATATTTT.

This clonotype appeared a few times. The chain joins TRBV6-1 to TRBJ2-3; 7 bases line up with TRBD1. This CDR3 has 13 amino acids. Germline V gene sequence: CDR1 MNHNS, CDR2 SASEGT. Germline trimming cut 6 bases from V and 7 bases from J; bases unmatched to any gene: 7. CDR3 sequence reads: CASSLGTDYTQYF. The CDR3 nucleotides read TGTGCCAGCAGCCTGGGGACAGACTATACGCAGTATTTT.

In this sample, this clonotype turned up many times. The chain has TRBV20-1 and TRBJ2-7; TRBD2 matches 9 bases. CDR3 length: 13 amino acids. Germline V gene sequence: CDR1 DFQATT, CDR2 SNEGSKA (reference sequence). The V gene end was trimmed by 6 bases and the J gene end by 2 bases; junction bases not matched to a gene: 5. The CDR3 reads CSARTSETYEQYF. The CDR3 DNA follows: TGCAGTGCACGGACTAGCGAGACCTACGAGCAGTACTTC.

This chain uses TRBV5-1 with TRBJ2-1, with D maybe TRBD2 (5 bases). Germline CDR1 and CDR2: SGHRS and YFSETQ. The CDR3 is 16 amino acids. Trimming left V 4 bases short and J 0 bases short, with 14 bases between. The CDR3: CASSASTGSSYNEQFF. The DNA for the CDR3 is TGCGCCAGCAGCGCCTCAACGGGGAGCTCCTACAATGAGCAGTTCTTC.